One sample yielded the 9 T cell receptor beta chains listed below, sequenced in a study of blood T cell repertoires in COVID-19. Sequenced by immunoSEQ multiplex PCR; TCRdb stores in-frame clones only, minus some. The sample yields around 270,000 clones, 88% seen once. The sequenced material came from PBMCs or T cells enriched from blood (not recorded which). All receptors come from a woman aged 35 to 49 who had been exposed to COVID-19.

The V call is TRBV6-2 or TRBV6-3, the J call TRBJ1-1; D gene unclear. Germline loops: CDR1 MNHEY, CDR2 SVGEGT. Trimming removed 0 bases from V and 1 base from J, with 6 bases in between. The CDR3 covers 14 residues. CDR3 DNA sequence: TGTGCCAGCAGTTACTCGGCCCGGAACACTGAAGCTTTCTTT. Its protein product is CASSYSARNTEAFF.

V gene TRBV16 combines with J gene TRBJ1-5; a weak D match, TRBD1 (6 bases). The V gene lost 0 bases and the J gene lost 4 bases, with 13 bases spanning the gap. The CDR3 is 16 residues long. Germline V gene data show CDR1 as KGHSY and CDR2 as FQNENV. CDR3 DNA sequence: TGTGCCAGCAGCCAATCTCGGTCAGGGGCAAATCAGCCCCAGCATTTT. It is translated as CASSQSRSGANQPQHF.

CDR3 loop: CASSLRSSSYNSPLHF. The CDR3 coding sequence is TGTGCCAGCAGCTTGAGATCGAGCTCCTATAATTCACCCCTCCACTTT. The chain couples TRBV5-6 to TRBJ1-6; D gene uncertain. The ends were cut back, 1 base at V and 0 bases at J, with 8 bases in the middle. From germline, CDR1 is SGHDT and CDR2 YYEEEE. This CDR3 contains 16 residues.

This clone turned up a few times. The CDR3 here is CASSPPDGAAKNRDTKETQYF. The CDR3 nucleotides read TGTGCCAGCTCACCCCCCGATGGGGCCGCAAAAAACCGGGACACAAAAGAGACCCAGTACTTC. The chain uses TRBV18 and TRBJ2-5, with D perhaps matching TRBD1 (6 bases). Looked up from germline, CDR1 is KGHSH and CDR2 is LQKENI. The V end was cut by 3 bases, the J end by 3 bases, with 32 bases between. The CDR3 is 21 amino acids.

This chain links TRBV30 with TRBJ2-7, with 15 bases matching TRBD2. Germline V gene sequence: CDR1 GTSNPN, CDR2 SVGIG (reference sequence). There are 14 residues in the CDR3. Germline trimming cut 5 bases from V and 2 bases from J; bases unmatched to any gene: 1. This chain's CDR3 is CAWGTSGGTYEQYF. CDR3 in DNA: TGTGCCTGGGGGACTAGCGGGGGGACCTACGAGCAGTACTTC. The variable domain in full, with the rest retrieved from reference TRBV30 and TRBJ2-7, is SQTIHQWPATLVQPVGSPLSLECTVEGTSNPNLYWYRQAAGRGLQLLFYSVGIGQISSEVPQNLSASRPQDRQFILSSKKLLLSDSGFYLCAWGTSGGTYEQYFGPGTRLTVT.

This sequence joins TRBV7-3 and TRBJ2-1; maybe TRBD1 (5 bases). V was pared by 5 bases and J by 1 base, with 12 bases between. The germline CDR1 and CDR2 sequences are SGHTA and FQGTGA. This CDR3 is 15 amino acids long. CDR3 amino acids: CASSLGPGSYNEQFF. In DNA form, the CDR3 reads TGTGCCAGCAGCCTGGGGCCCGGGTCCTACAATGAGCAGTTCTTC.

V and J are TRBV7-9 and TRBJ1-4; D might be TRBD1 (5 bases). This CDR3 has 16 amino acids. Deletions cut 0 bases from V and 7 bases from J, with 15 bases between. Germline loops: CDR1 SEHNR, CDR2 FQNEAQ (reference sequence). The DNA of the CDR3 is TGTGCCAGCAGCTTAGCAGGTCCAGGGTTAAGTGAAAAACTGTTTTTT. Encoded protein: CASSLAGPGLSEKLFF.

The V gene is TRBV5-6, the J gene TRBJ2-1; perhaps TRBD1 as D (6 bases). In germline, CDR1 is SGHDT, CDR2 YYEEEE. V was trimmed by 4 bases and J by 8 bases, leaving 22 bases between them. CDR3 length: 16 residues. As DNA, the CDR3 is TGTGCCAGCAGCCAGTACACCGGGACAAATCTCCATGAGCAGTTCTTC. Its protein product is CASSQYTGTNLHEQFF.

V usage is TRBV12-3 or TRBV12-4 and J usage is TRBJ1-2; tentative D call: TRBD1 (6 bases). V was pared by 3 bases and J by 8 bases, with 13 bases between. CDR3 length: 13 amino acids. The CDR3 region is CASSFRGADGYTF. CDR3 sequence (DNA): TGTGCCAGCAGTTTCCGGGGGGCGGACGGCTACACCTTC.